These T cell receptor beta chains were read from a single sample in a study of response to subunit inactivated influenza vaccine. TCRdb passed the RT-PCR reads through MiXCR, listing each CDR3 protein once. The data hold 530,000 or so distinct CDR3 sequences, with 25% observed a single time. The source was CD4+ T cells sorted from PBMCs, collected around 5 days after vaccination. These receptors came from a man aged 45-60 years who received an inactivated influenza vaccine. Each CDR3 is given with its conserved first and last residue. The order of the fields is clone size, J gene, D gene, V gene, CDR3 protein, CDR3 DNA. D genes are given only for firm matches. Clone sizes are given selectively: once, few, many, or a class where the clone is expanded.

>-|TRBJ2-7|-|TRBV12-3/TRBV12-4
CASSRLLGGYEQYF
TGTGCCAGCAGTCGCCTCCTAGGGGGCTACGAGCAGTACTTC
>-|TRBJ2-1|TRBD1|TRBV25-1
CASSPLEGTGHNEQFF
TGTGCCAGCAGCCCACTCGAGGGGACAGGGCACAATGAGCAGTTCTTC
>few|TRBJ1-2|TRBD1|TRBV7-6
CASSANGQGDYGYTF
TGTGCCAGCAGCGCTAACGGACAGGGGGACTATGGCTACACCTTC
>-|TRBJ1-5|-|TRBV2
CASRQGINQPQHF
TGTGCCAGCAGGCAGGGGATCAATCAGCCCCAGCATTTT
>-|TRBJ2-5|-|TRBV3-1
CASSQYGRETQYF
TGTGCCAGCAGCCAATATGGGAGAGAGACCCAGTACTTC
>few|TRBJ2-1|-|TRBV20-1
CSARTGSGYNEQFF
TGCAGTGCTAGGACCGGGAGCGGTTACAATGAGCAGTTCTTC
>-|TRBJ2-5|TRBD1|TRBV7-6
CASSLGHRGRLTTQYF
TGTGCCAGCAGCTTAGGTCACAGGGGGCGATTGACGACCCAGTACTTC
>-|TRBJ2-4|-|TRBV12-3/TRBV12-4
CASSFSGPKNIQYF
TGTGCCAGCAGTTTCTCAGGACCCAAAAACATTCAGTACTTC
>-|TRBJ1-1|TRBD1|TRBV7-2
CASSERRGRVNTEAFF
TGTGCCAGCAGCGAGCGTAGGGGGCGCGTGAACACTGAAGCTTTCTTT
>few|TRBJ2-7|-|TRBV5-1
CASSVAVTYEQYF
TGCGCCAGCAGCGTAGCGGTTACCTACGAGCAGTACTTC
>few|TRBJ1-4|-|TRBV5-1
CASSLEVGRTNEKLFF
TGCGCCAGCAGCTTGGAAGTGGGCCGCACTAATGAAAAACTGTTTTTT
>many|TRBJ2-5|TRBD2|TRBV28
CASSFLAGRETQYF
TGTGCCAGCAGTTTTCTAGCGGGGAGGGAGACCCAGTACTTC
>-|TRBJ2-7|-|TRBV6-1
CASSEQPSYEQYF
TGTGCCAGCAGTGAACAGCCCTCCTACGAGCAGTACTTC
>-|TRBJ2-2|-|TRBV7-2
CASSSAPGMNTGELFF
TGTGCCAGCAGCTCTGCGCCGGGTATGAACACCGGGGAGCTGTTTTTT
>few|TRBJ2-2|-|TRBV20-1
CSAGRNTGELFF
TGCAGTGCAGGACGAAACACCGGGGAGCTGTTTTTT
>-|TRBJ2-2|TRBD2|TRBV11-3
CASSLESGGTGELFF
TGTGCCAGCAGTTTAGAAAGCGGGGGCACCGGGGAGCTGTTTTTT
>-|TRBJ2-1|TRBD1|TRBV12-3/TRBV12-4
CASSLRQGPNEQFF
TGTGCCAGCAGTCTCCGACAGGGTCCGAATGAGCAGTTCTTC
>few|TRBJ1-4|-|TRBV15
CATSRDGGGLSEKLFF
TGTGCCACCAGCAGAGATGGGGGGGGCCTATCTGAAAAACTGTTTTTT
>-|TRBJ2-7|-|TRBV6-2/TRBV6-3
CASSQNTAYEQYF
TGTGCCAGCAGCCAAAACACAGCCTACGAGCAGTACTTC
>-|TRBJ2-5|-|TRBV20-1
CSAREEGHYQETQYF
TGCAGTGCTAGAGAGGAGGGACATTACCAAGAGACCCAGTACTTC
>-|TRBJ2-6|TRBD1|TRBV10-3
CAISISGGGGANVLTF
TGTGCCATCAGCATCTCAGGGGGTGGTGGGGCCAACGTCCTGACTTTC
>-|TRBJ2-5|TRBD2|TRBV20-1
CSAESGGAGGQETQYF
TGCAGTGCGGAAAGCGGGGGGGCCGGGGGCCAAGAGACCCAGTACTTC
>many|TRBJ2-3|-|TRBV6-5
CASRQGSSGTDTQYF
TGTGCCAGCCGTCAGGGGTCTAGTGGCACAGATACGCAGTATTTT
>-|TRBJ2-1|-|TRBV5-1
CASSPIVLNEQFF
TGCGCCAGCAGTCCTATTGTGTTGAATGAGCAGTTCTTC
>-|TRBJ2-7|TRBD1|TRBV11-2
CASSFLRTGHEQYF
TGTGCCAGCAGCTTCTTACGGACAGGCCACGAGCAGTACTTC
>-|TRBJ2-5|-|TRBV15
CATSREVDQETQYF
TGTGCCACCAGCAGAGAGGTTGACCAAGAGACCCAGTACTTC
>-|TRBJ2-7|-|TRBV3-1
CASSTYHEQYF
TGTGCCAGCAGCACTTACCACGAGCAGTACTTC
>few|TRBJ2-1|TRBD1|TRBV5-1
CASSIGQAYNEQFF
TGCGCCAGCAGCATAGGACAGGCCTACAATGAGCAGTTCTTC
>-|TRBJ2-7|-|TRBV10-3
CAISETRSSYEQYF
TGTGCCATCAGTGAGACCAGAAGCTCCTACGAGCAGTACTTC
>few|TRBJ2-7|-|TRBV3-1
CASSESGVRYEQYF
TGTGCCAGCAGCGAGTCGGGAGTAAGGTACGAGCAGTACTTC
>few|TRBJ2-2|TRBD2|TRBV20-1
CSARALAGAAGTGELFF
TGCAGTGCTAGAGCTCTAGCGGGGGCCGCGGGCACCGGGGAGCTGTTTTTT
>-|TRBJ2-7|TRBD1|TRBV10-3
CAISETRLGQGNYEQYF
TGTGCCATCAGTGAGACCCGCTTGGGACAGGGGAACTACGAGCAGTACTTC
>-|TRBJ1-5|-|TRBV28
CASRWGFNQPQHF
TGTGCCAGCCGGTGGGGATTTAATCAGCCCCAGCATTTT
>many|TRBJ2-7|TRBD2|TRBV6-2/TRBV6-3
CASRPGLSTLKLPGEQYF
TGTGCCAGCCGTCCGGGACTATCAACCTTAAAACTACCGGGTGAGCAGTACTTC
>few|TRBJ2-1|TRBD2|TRBV10-3
CAIRASGSKEEQFF
TGTGCCATCAGGGCTAGCGGGAGTAAGGAAGAGCAGTTCTTC
>-|TRBJ2-3|-|TRBV20-1
CSARELRMHTQYF
TGCAGTGCTAGAGAGCTCCGGATGCATACGCAGTATTTT
>many|TRBJ1-3|-|TRBV27
CASTKSGNTIYF
TGTGCCAGCACCAAATCCGGAAACACCATATATTTT
>few|TRBJ2-1|-|TRBV20-1
CSARTTTGSYNEQFF
TGCAGTGCTAGAACAACCACGGGCTCCTACAATGAGCAGTTCTTC
>-|TRBJ2-4|-|TRBV15
CATSRDHRLSGVNIQYF
TGTGCCACCAGCAGAGATCACCGTCTTTCGGGGGTAAACATTCAGTACTTC
>few|TRBJ2-7|TRBD2|TRBV15
CATSRDLQRESHEQYF
TGTGCCACCAGCAGAGATCTCCAGCGGGAGTCCCACGAGCAGTACTTC
>-|TRBJ2-7|-|TRBV5-1
CASSLGTNSYGQYF
TGCGCCAGCAGCTTGGGGACCAACTCCTACGGGCAGTACTTC